These T cell receptor beta chains were read from a single sample in a study of T-cell reconstitution after alpha-beta-depleted transplantation in children. MiXCR, run by TCRdb on the PCR reads, gives a single entry per CDR3 protein. The sample has approximately 400,000 distinct CDR3 sequences, under 20% seen once. Specimen: PBMCs, mostly from graft donor cells, collected 360 days after TCRalphabeta/CD19-depleted stem cell transplant. These TCRs come from a boy under three years old who had a stem cell transplant for Wiskott-Aldrich syndrome, so the T cells may come from the graft donor. CDR3s include the opening cysteine and the closing phenylalanine or tryptophan. D genes are given only for firm matches. Where a row states a size, it is once, few, many or the class of an expanded clone; other rows omit it.

v_call: TRBV7-9
d_call: TRBD2
clone_size: many
j_call: TRBJ2-1
cdr3_nt: TGTGCCAGCAGCGCCCGTCTAGCGGGAGGGAATGAGCAGTTCTTC
cdr3_aa: CASSARLAGGNEQFF

v_call: TRBV10-3
d_call: -
clone_size: many
j_call: TRBJ2-1
cdr3_nt: TGTGCCATCAACCTTAAGGACAGCTCCTACAATGAGCAGTTCTTC
cdr3_aa: CAINLKDSSYNEQFF

v_call: TRBV5-6
d_call: -
clone_size: -
j_call: TRBJ2-1
cdr3_nt: TGTGCCAGCAGCCAACCAGACTCTTACAATGAGCAGTTCTTC
cdr3_aa: CASSQPDSYNEQFF

v_call: TRBV11-2
d_call: -
clone_size: -
j_call: TRBJ2-7
cdr3_nt: TGTGCCAGCAGTCCACTCCCCTACGAGCAGTACTTC
cdr3_aa: CASSPLPYEQYF

v_call: TRBV27
d_call: TRBD1
clone_size: -
j_call: TRBJ2-1
cdr3_nt: TGTGCCAGCCGACGGGACAGGGAAAACAATGAGCAGTTCTTC
cdr3_aa: CASRRDRENNEQFF

v_call: TRBV30
d_call: TRBD2
clone_size: -
j_call: TRBJ2-1
cdr3_nt: TGTGCCTGGAGTGCCGTGGGGGGGGTCCCCTCCTACAATGAGCAGTTCTTC
cdr3_aa: CAWSAVGGVPSYNEQFF

v_call: TRBV6-1
d_call: TRBD2
clone_size: few
j_call: TRBJ2-7
cdr3_nt: TGTGCCAGCAGTAAGCTAGCGGGGTTCGCCTACGAGCAGTACTTC
cdr3_aa: CASSKLAGFAYEQYF

v_call: TRBV14
d_call: TRBD2
clone_size: -
j_call: TRBJ2-1
cdr3_nt: TGTGCCAGCAGTAGCGGGACCGGCGATGAGCAGTTCTTC
cdr3_aa: CASSSGTGDEQFF

v_call: TRBV24-1
d_call: TRBD1
clone_size: -
j_call: TRBJ2-2
cdr3_nt: TGTGCCACCAGTGAATCGGACAGGAGGAGGACCGGGGAGCTGTTTTTT
cdr3_aa: CATSESDRRRTGELFF

v_call: TRBV10-3
d_call: -
clone_size: -
j_call: TRBJ1-1
cdr3_nt: TGTGCCATCAGTGAGTCCGGGAGAAACACTGAAGCTTTCTTT
cdr3_aa: CAISESGRNTEAFF

v_call: TRBV11-1
d_call: TRBD1
clone_size: few
j_call: TRBJ2-2
cdr3_nt: TGTGCCAGCAGCTCCCGTCGACCGTGGACAGGGGACACCGGGGAGCTGTTTTTT
cdr3_aa: CASSSRRPWTGDTGELFF

v_call: TRBV29-1
d_call: -
clone_size: many
j_call: TRBJ2-1
cdr3_nt: TGCAGCGTTGGAAATTGGGGCGGGACCAGTTACAATGAGCAGTTCTTC
cdr3_aa: CSVGNWGGTSYNEQFF

v_call: TRBV29-1
d_call: -
clone_size: -
j_call: TRBJ2-1
cdr3_nt: TGCAGCGTTCACGGGCTAGCGTTCTACAATGAGCAGTTCTTC
cdr3_aa: CSVHGLAFYNEQFF

v_call: TRBV29-1
d_call: -
clone_size: few
j_call: TRBJ2-1
cdr3_nt: TGCAGCGTTGAAAATTGGCGCGGGACGCTGCTCAATGAGCAGTTCTTC
cdr3_aa: CSVENWRGTLLNEQFF

v_call: TRBV5-1
d_call: TRBD1
clone_size: -
j_call: TRBJ2-5
cdr3_nt: TGCGCCAGCAGCCCCTACCGGGACAGGGGTCAAGAGACCCAGTACTTC
cdr3_aa: CASSPYRDRGQETQYF

v_call: TRBV14
d_call: -
clone_size: few
j_call: TRBJ2-2
cdr3_nt: TGTGCCAGCAGGCCGAGGAGCACCGGGGAGCTGTTTTTT
cdr3_aa: CASRPRSTGELFF

v_call: TRBV28
d_call: TRBD1
clone_size: few
j_call: TRBJ2-7
cdr3_nt: TGTGCCAGCACCCTTTCTGCAGGGGGCGCCTACGAGCAGTACTTC
cdr3_aa: CASTLSAGGAYEQYF

v_call: TRBV7-2
d_call: TRBD1
clone_size: few
j_call: TRBJ2-5
cdr3_nt: TGTGCCAGCAGCTCGACAGGGGGCTGGGAGACCCAGTACTTC
cdr3_aa: CASSSTGGWETQYF

v_call: TRBV6-1
d_call: -
clone_size: few
j_call: TRBJ2-2
cdr3_nt: TGTGCCAGCAGCCTACAAACGGGGCGAGTGGGGGCGGGCACCGGGGAGCTGTTTTTT
cdr3_aa: CASSLQTGRVGAGTGELFF

v_call: TRBV20-1
d_call: -
clone_size: few
j_call: TRBJ2-3
cdr3_nt: TGCAGTGCCATAGGGTACATACGCGGCCTCCCTAGCACAGATACGCAGTATTTT
cdr3_aa: CSAIGYIRGLPSTDTQYF

v_call: TRBV24-1
d_call: TRBD1
clone_size: many
j_call: TRBJ1-2
cdr3_nt: TGTGCCACCAGTGATAACAGGGGTTATGGCTACACCTTC
cdr3_aa: CATSDNRGYGYTF

v_call: TRBV18
d_call: -
clone_size: -
j_call: TRBJ2-4
cdr3_nt: TGTGCCAGCTCACCAGTACAGGGTGGGAAAAACATTCAGTACTTC
cdr3_aa: CASSPVQGGKNIQYF

v_call: TRBV4-1
d_call: TRBD2
clone_size: once
j_call: TRBJ2-5
cdr3_nt: TGCGCCAGCAGCCCTATCGGGCCCAGCGGGGGCCTGGAAAAGACCCAGTACTTC
cdr3_aa: CASSPIGPSGGLEKTQYF

v_call: TRBV20-1
d_call: TRBD2
clone_size: -
j_call: TRBJ2-1
cdr3_nt: TGCAGTGCTAAAACCGGGACTAGGCATGAGCAGTTCTTC
cdr3_aa: CSAKTGTRHEQFF

v_call: TRBV28
d_call: -
clone_size: -
j_call: TRBJ1-5
cdr3_nt: TGTGCCAGCAGTTGGAGACAGTTTAGCAATCAGCCCCAGCATTTT
cdr3_aa: CASSWRQFSNQPQHF

v_call: TRBV18
d_call: TRBD1
clone_size: few
j_call: TRBJ1-1
cdr3_nt: TGTGCCAGCTCACCTGGACAGGGTATGAACACTGAAGCTTTCTTT
cdr3_aa: CASSPGQGMNTEAFF

v_call: TRBV15
d_call: TRBD1
clone_size: -
j_call: TRBJ2-5
cdr3_nt: TGTGCCACCAGCAGGTCCGGGACAGGACAAGAGACCCAGTACTTC
cdr3_aa: CATSRSGTGQETQYF

v_call: TRBV9
d_call: TRBD2
clone_size: -
j_call: TRBJ2-5
cdr3_nt: TGTGCCAGCAGCCCCCGGACTAGCGGGAGGGAGACCCAGTACTTC
cdr3_aa: CASSPRTSGRETQYF

v_call: TRBV25-1
d_call: TRBD2
clone_size: few
j_call: TRBJ2-7
cdr3_nt: TGTGCCAGCAGTTTCTGGACTAGGAGTGGGTTC
cdr3_aa: CASSFWTRSGF

v_call: TRBV7-2
d_call: TRBD2
clone_size: few
j_call: TRBJ2-7
cdr3_nt: TGTGCCAGCAGCTTAGTCCTAGCGGGGCCCTACGAGCAGTACTTC
cdr3_aa: CASSLVLAGPYEQYF

v_call: TRBV11-1
d_call: -
clone_size: -
j_call: TRBJ2-1
cdr3_nt: TGTGCCAGCAGCTCCAGGGGGGTAAGCGCGAGGACCTACAATGAGCAGTTCTTC
cdr3_aa: CASSSRGVSARTYNEQFF

v_call: TRBV4-2
d_call: TRBD2
clone_size: -
j_call: TRBJ2-1
cdr3_nt: TGTGCCAGCAGCCTACCGGGACAGGGGACTAGCGGGGCTTACAATGAGCAGTTCTTC
cdr3_aa: CASSLPGQGTSGAYNEQFF

v_call: TRBV12-3/TRBV12-4
d_call: -
clone_size: -
j_call: TRBJ2-7
cdr3_nt: TGTGCCAGCAAGCTCTCCCGGGCCATCTTAGGAGAGCAGTACTTC
cdr3_aa: CASKLSRAILGEQYF

v_call: TRBV7-2
d_call: -
clone_size: -
j_call: TRBJ2-7
cdr3_nt: TGTGCCAGCAGCTTGGGGGACTTTAGGGAGCAGTACTTC
cdr3_aa: CASSLGDFREQYF

v_call: TRBV29-1
d_call: TRBD2
clone_size: few
j_call: TRBJ2-3
cdr3_nt: TGCAGCGTTGGGGGGACTAGCGGGAGCACGCAGTATTTT
cdr3_aa: CSVGGTSGSTQYF

v_call: TRBV3-1
d_call: TRBD2
clone_size: -
j_call: TRBJ2-1
cdr3_nt: TGTGCCAGCAGCCAAGATGGGACTAGCGGGGTAATCGTGAATGAGCAGTTCTTC
cdr3_aa: CASSQDGTSGVIVNEQFF

v_call: TRBV7-2
d_call: -
clone_size: -
j_call: TRBJ2-7
cdr3_nt: TGTGCCAGCAGCTTAGGGGGTAGCGGTCCCTACGAGCAGTACTTC
cdr3_aa: CASSLGGSGPYEQYF

v_call: TRBV20-1
d_call: TRBD1
clone_size: few
j_call: TRBJ2-2
cdr3_nt: TGCAGTGCTAGGGACAGGGGGAACACCGGGGAGCTGTTTTTT
cdr3_aa: CSARDRGNTGELFF

v_call: TRBV11-2
d_call: -
clone_size: -
j_call: TRBJ2-5
cdr3_nt: TGTGCCAGCAGCTATTCACCCTTACAGGGAACCCAGTACTTC
cdr3_aa: CASSYSPLQGTQYF

v_call: TRBV24-1
d_call: -
clone_size: -
j_call: TRBJ2-5
cdr3_nt: TGTGCCACCAGTGATTTGATCGGGACCCAGTACTTC
cdr3_aa: CATSDLIGTQYF

v_call: TRBV6-6
d_call: -
clone_size: few
j_call: TRBJ1-1
cdr3_nt: TGTGCCAGCAGTTACAGGGCTTACACTGAAGCTTTCTTT
cdr3_aa: CASSYRAYTEAFF

v_call: TRBV4-1
d_call: -
clone_size: few
j_call: TRBJ2-1
cdr3_nt: TGCGCCAGCAGCCAAGTCCACAGGGTCAAGGTTTACAATGAGCAGTTCTTC
cdr3_aa: CASSQVHRVKVYNEQFF

v_call: TRBV9
d_call: TRBD2
clone_size: few
j_call: TRBJ2-1
cdr3_nt: TGTGCCAGCAGCGTAGCGACTAGCGGGGTCTACAATGAGCAGTTCTTC
cdr3_aa: CASSVATSGVYNEQFF

v_call: TRBV12-3/TRBV12-4
d_call: -
clone_size: many
j_call: TRBJ1-6
cdr3_nt: TGTGCCAGCAGTTTTACTGGTTCACCCCTCCACTTT
cdr3_aa: CASSFTGSPLHF

v_call: TRBV5-1
d_call: -
clone_size: few
j_call: TRBJ2-2
cdr3_nt: TGCGCCAGCAGCTTGGGGCAGGCCACCGGGGAGCTGTTTTTT
cdr3_aa: CASSLGQATGELFF

v_call: TRBV18
d_call: TRBD2
clone_size: -
j_call: TRBJ2-5
cdr3_nt: TGTGCCAGCTCACCACGGACTAGTCTGCGAGAGACCCAGTACTTC
cdr3_aa: CASSPRTSLRETQYF

v_call: TRBV6-5
d_call: -
clone_size: -
j_call: TRBJ2-5
cdr3_nt: TGTGCCAGCAGTTACGATGGACGGGGGTCCCAAGAGACCCAGTACTTC
cdr3_aa: CASSYDGRGSQETQYF

v_call: TRBV5-1
d_call: -
clone_size: few
j_call: TRBJ2-3
cdr3_nt: TGCGCCAGCAGCTTGATTCCGAGTCTAGGGGATTCGGATACGCAGTATTTT
cdr3_aa: CASSLIPSLGDSDTQYF

v_call: TRBV11-3
d_call: -
clone_size: -
j_call: TRBJ2-5
cdr3_nt: TGTGCCAGCACCCCCCGGACAGGCGGGGGGGAGACCCAGTACTTC
cdr3_aa: CASTPRTGGGETQYF

v_call: TRBV7-8
d_call: -
clone_size: few
j_call: TRBJ2-3
cdr3_nt: TGTGCCAGCAGCTTAGGCGGGACACTGAAAAGCACAGATACGCAGTATTTT
cdr3_aa: CASSLGGTLKSTDTQYF

v_call: TRBV12-3/TRBV12-4
d_call: -
clone_size: -
j_call: TRBJ2-5
cdr3_nt: TGTGCCAGCAGCCCTGGACCGAAAGAGACCCAGTACTTC
cdr3_aa: CASSPGPKETQYF

v_call: TRBV5-1
d_call: -
clone_size: -
j_call: TRBJ2-3
cdr3_nt: TGCGCCAGCCACTCAGGGACAGATACGCAGTATTTT
cdr3_aa: CASHSGTDTQYF

v_call: TRBV29-1
d_call: -
clone_size: many
j_call: TRBJ2-1
cdr3_nt: TGCAGCGTTGAGAGGGGGGGCTACAATGAGCAGTTCTTC
cdr3_aa: CSVERGGYNEQFF

v_call: TRBV20-1
d_call: TRBD1
clone_size: few
j_call: TRBJ2-5
cdr3_nt: TGCAGTGCTACTTTAGCCCGGGACAGCCTGAGTGAGACCCAGTACTTC
cdr3_aa: CSATLARDSLSETQYF

v_call: TRBV12-3/TRBV12-4
d_call: TRBD1
clone_size: -
j_call: TRBJ1-3
cdr3_nt: TGTGCCAGCAGTTTGGGGGACAGGCGCCCTTTAGGAAACACCATATATTTT
cdr3_aa: CASSLGDRRPLGNTIYF

v_call: TRBV15
d_call: -
clone_size: few
j_call: TRBJ2-7
cdr3_nt: TGTGCCACCAGCAGAGACCGGGACGCCGCCTACGAGCAGTACTTC
cdr3_aa: CATSRDRDAAYEQYF

v_call: TRBV7-9
d_call: TRBD2
clone_size: few
j_call: TRBJ2-1
cdr3_nt: TGTGCCAGCAGGTCCGGGACTAGCGGGAGTTTTGGTGAGCAGTTCTTC
cdr3_aa: CASRSGTSGSFGEQFF

v_call: TRBV5-1
d_call: TRBD2
clone_size: many
j_call: TRBJ2-3
cdr3_nt: TGTGCCAGCAGCTTACGACTAGCGACAGATACGCAGTATTTT
cdr3_aa: CASSLRLATDTQYF